What follows describes a single TCR beta chain. Since a much larger clone is just one base distant, this may be a read error. iRepertoire HTBI primers and Arm-PCR of CDR3 regions built TCR beta libraries. TCRdb processed the multiplex PCR reads anew with MiXCR; each CDR3 protein has one entry. The sample carries approximately 400,000 distinct CDR3 sequences, less than 25% recorded once. Time point reported: persistent/refractory GD, antithyroid drugs over 5 years with positive TRAb. Extracted PBMC RNA gave rise to the TCR library. The data derive from a study of regulatory T cells in long-lasting Graves disease. This CDR3 comprises 15 residues.

The chain couples TRBV12-3 or TRBV12-4 to TRBJ2-5; a weak D match, TRBD2 (7 bases). This TCR was recovered from a female donor with Graves disease. The sequencing here drew on peripheral blood mononuclear cells (PBMCs), taken when the disease was refractory, from a patient treated with antithyroid drugs. The CDR3 nucleotides read TGTGTCAGCAGCAAAGGGGAGGGGGGTCAAGAGACCCAGTACTTC. Its protein product is CVSSKGEGGQETQYF.